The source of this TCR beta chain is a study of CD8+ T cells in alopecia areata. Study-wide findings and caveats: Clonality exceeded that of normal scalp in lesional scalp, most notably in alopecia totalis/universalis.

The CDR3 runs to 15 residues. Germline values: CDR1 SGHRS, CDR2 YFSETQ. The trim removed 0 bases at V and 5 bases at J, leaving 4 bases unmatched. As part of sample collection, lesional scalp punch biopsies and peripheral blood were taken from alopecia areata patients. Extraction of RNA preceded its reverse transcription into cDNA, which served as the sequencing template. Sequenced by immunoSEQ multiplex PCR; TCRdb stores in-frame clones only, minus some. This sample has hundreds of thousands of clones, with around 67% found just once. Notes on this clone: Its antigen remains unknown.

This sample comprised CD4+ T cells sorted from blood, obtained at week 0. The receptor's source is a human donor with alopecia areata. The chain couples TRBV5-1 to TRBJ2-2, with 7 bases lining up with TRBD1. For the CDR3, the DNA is TGCGCCAGCAGCTTGGCCGGGACAGCTACCGGGGAGCTGTTTTTT. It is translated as CASSLAGTATGELFF.